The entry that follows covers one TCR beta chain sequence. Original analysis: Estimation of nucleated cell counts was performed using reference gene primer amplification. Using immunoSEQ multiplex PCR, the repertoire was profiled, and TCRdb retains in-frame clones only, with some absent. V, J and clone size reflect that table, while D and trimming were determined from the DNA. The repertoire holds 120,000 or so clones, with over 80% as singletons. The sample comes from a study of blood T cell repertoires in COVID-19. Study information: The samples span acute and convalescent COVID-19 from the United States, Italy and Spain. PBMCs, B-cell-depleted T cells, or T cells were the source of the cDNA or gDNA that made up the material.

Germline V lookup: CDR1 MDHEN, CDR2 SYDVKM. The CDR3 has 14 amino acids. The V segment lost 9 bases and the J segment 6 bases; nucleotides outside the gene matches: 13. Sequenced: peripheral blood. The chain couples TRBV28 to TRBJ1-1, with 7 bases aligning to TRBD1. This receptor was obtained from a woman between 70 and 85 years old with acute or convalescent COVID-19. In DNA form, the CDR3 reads TGTGCCAGTCCAAGACCAGGGGGAGGTCCTGAAGCTTTCTTT. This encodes CASPRPGGGPEAFF.